The 15 T cell receptor beta chains below come from one sample, sequenced in a study of blood T cell repertoires in COVID-19. TCRdb's table, derived via immunoSEQ multiplex PCR, lists solely in-frame clones and lacks some. The table includes 200,000 to 250,000 clones, 70% to 90% detected once. The specimen sequenced was PBMCs or T cells enriched from blood (not recorded which). Receptor source: a woman aged 50 to 65 with acute COVID-19.

This chain connects TRBV6-5 to TRBJ2-1, with 8 bases that match TRBD2. The CDR3 is made up of 11 amino acids. CDR1 and CDR2 from the germline V gene are MNHEY and SVGAGI. Unmatched junction bases numbered 6, after V lost 6 bases and J lost 14 bases. CDR3 DNA: TGTGCCAGCAGGGGCCCGGGACTAGAGTTCTTC. It is translated as CASRGPGLEFF.

This clone has only one observation. This rearrangement joins TRBV6-2 or TRBV6-3 to TRBJ2-5, with a possible D match to TRBD2 (5 bases). Deletions cut 6 bases from V and 2 bases from J, with 19 bases between. The V gene's germline CDR1 is MNHEY and CDR2 SVGEGT. This CDR3 contains 16 residues. The CDR3, as DNA: TGTGCCAGCAGCACCCAACGGGATAGTGGACAAGAGACCCAGTACTTC. This translates into CASSTQRDSGQETQYF.

The chain combines TRBV7-2 with TRBJ2-2; a weak D match, TRBD2 (6 bases). Trimming removed 1 base from V and 0 bases from J, with 9 bases in between. The CDR3 totals 16 residues. Germline V gene data show CDR1 as SGHTA and CDR2 as FQGNSA. Here the CDR3 reads CASSLGRLANTGELFF. Here the CDR3 DNA reads TGTGCCAGCAGCTTAGGTCGACTAGCGAACACCGGGGAGCTGTTTTTT.

This chain uses TRBV5-6 with TRBJ2-2, with a weak D call TRBD2 (5 bases). The CDR3 runs to 15 residues. Germline V lookup: CDR1 SGHDT, CDR2 YYEEEE. V was trimmed by 4 bases and J by 0 bases, leaving 10 bases between them. This CDR3 reads CASSTDWSNTGELFF. CDR3 DNA: TGTGCCAGCAGCACGGACTGGTCGAACACCGGGGAGCTGTTTTTT.

V and J are TRBV3-1 (or the pseudogene TRBV3-2) and TRBJ2-7; 7 bases map to TRBD2. The CDR3 consists of 15 residues. V was clipped by 5 bases and J by 5 bases; unmatched bases: 12. From germline, CDR1 is LGHDT and CDR2 YNNKEL (reference sequence). The DNA of the CDR3 is TGTGCCAGCAGCTGGGGGACTACAGCCTCACACGAGCAGTACTTC. It encodes CASSWGTTASHEQYF.

This chain links TRBV27 with TRBJ2-7, with D uncertain. Trimming removed 2 bases at V and 0 bases at J, with 8 bases between. Germline CDR1 MNHEY, CDR2 SMNVEV (reference sequence). There are 14 residues in the CDR3. The CDR3 reads CASSLAPYSYEQYF. The CDR3 bases are TGTGCCAGCAGTTTAGCGCCCTACTCCTACGAGCAGTACTTC.

V and J are TRBV5-1 and TRBJ2-1; 11 bases line up with TRBD1. Trimming cost V 0 bases and J 4 bases; bases outside gene matches: 3. The CDR3 consists of 16 residues. Germline V gives CDR1 SGHRS, CDR2 YFSETQ. CDR3 sequence reads: CASSLEGTGGYNEQFF. The DNA of the CDR3 is TGCGCCAGCAGCTTGGAGGGGACAGGGGGGTACAATGAGCAGTTCTTC.

The V gene is TRBV7-9, the J gene TRBJ1-6; 12 bases line up with TRBD1. V was clipped by 1 base and J by 4 bases; unmatched bases: 8. The CDR3 is 19 residues long. The V gene's germline CDR1 is SEHNR and CDR2 FQNEAQ (reference sequence). The CDR3 is CASSLDGTGGPTYNSPLHF. Written as DNA, the CDR3 is TGTGCCAGCAGCTTAGATGGGACAGGGGGCCCAACGTATAATTCACCCCTCCACTTT.

The chain recombines TRBV9 with TRBJ1-1; a weak D match, TRBD1 (6 bases). The CDR3 sequence is 16 residues long. The V end was cut by 4 bases, the J end by 6 bases, with 22 bases between. Looked up from germline, CDR1 is SGDLS and CDR2 is YYNGEE. This CDR3 reads CASSPTGQSRRAEAFF. The DNA for the CDR3 is TGTGCCAGCAGCCCAACGGGACAATCGAGGCGGGCTGAAGCTTTCTTT.

The rearrangement uses TRBV6-5 and TRBJ1-5; D remains unclear. V lost 0 bases, J lost 1 base, and 4 bases lay in between. CDR3 size: 14 residues. Germline V CDR1 and CDR2: MNHEY, SVGAGI. CDR3 in DNA: TGTGCCAGCAGTTACTCGAGGAGCAATCAGCCCCAGCATTTT. Translation gives CASSYSRSNQPQHF.

CDR3 protein: CASRNPGQGAKNIQYF. In DNA, the CDR3 is TGTGCCAGTAGAAATCCGGGACAGGGGGCGAAAAACATTCAGTACTTC. The chain uses TRBV19 and TRBJ2-4; 12 bases agree with TRBD1. Trimming removed 6 bases from V and 4 bases from J; junction bases left unmatched: 7. The CDR3 loop spans 16 amino acids. Germline values: CDR1 LNHDA, CDR2 SQIVND (reference sequence).

The gene calls are TRBV25-1 and TRBJ1-2; maybe TRBD1 (6 bases). The CDR3 contains 12 residues. Germline V gene data show CDR1 as MGHDK and CDR2 as SYGVNS. Trimming cost V 7 bases and J 2 bases, with 8 bases left between them. This CDR3 is CASTGQNYGYTF. The CDR3 DNA is TGTGCCAGCACAGGACAGAACTATGGCTACACCTTC.

The chain joins TRBV6-5 to TRBJ1-2, with 8 bases identical to TRBD1. The V segment lost 5 bases and the J segment 3 bases; nucleotides outside the gene matches: 8. The CDR3 extends over 15 amino acids. Per germline, CDR1 MNHEY and CDR2 SVGAGI. The CDR3 DNA reads as TGTGCCAGCAGTCCCTGGACAGGGAATGACTATGGCTACACCTTC. The encoded protein is CASSPWTGNDYGYTF.

This chain links TRBV7-2 with TRBJ2-1; the D gene is possibly TRBD2 (5 bases). Germline loops: CDR1 SGHTA, CDR2 FQGNSA. Deletions cut 5 bases from V and 7 bases from J, with 15 bases between. The CDR3 contains 14 residues. CDR3 region: CASSPLMPGNEQFF. The CDR3 DNA reads TGTGCCAGCAGCCCCCTGATGCCGGGGAATGAGCAGTTCTTC.

This chain uses TRBV19 with TRBJ2-2; D not resolved. The CDR3 covers 12 residues. CDR1 and CDR2 (germline): LNHDA, SQIVND (reference sequence). V shed 8 bases and J shed 6 bases, with 10 bases lying between them. The CDR3 DNA is TGTGCCAGTTCTCCCCGGGCCGGGGAGCTGTTTTTT. Translating it yields CASSPRAGELFF.